This record looks at one TCR beta chain sequence and its context. Its antigen is not known. Profiled with immunoSEQ multiplex PCR; TCRdb holds only in-frame clones, not every one. The sample includes around 150,000 clones, around nine tenths of them seen just once. This record belongs to a study of cytomegalovirus exposure and HLA in healthy donors. Findings and limits, study-wide: That first-cohort TCR clusters tended to co-occur in the approximately 110 validation repertoires was found in a later analysis.

Germline CDR1 is SEHNR and CDR2 is FQNEAQ (reference sequence). The length of the CDR3 is 15 residues. The germline V and J ends were trimmed by 5 bases and 1 base, with 13 bases remaining between them. Sequencing used PBMCs. This TCR was recovered from a woman aged 18-29 years in good health and CMV-seronegative. V usage is TRBV7-9 and J usage is TRBJ2-3, with TRBD2 as a possible D gene (7 bases). The chain's CDR3 is CASSPRGAGTDTQYF. The CDR3 DNA reads TGTGCCAGCAGCCCTCGGGGGGCCGGCACAGATACGCAGTATTTT.